This T cell receptor (beta chain) was identified in a study of blood T cell repertoires in COVID-19. Study context: Some COVID-19 samples were acute and others convalescent; all came from the United States, Italy and Spain. T cells, B-cell-depleted T cells, or PBMCs supplied cDNA or gDNA.

The CDR3 has 13 amino acids. The V and J ends lost 5 bases and 11 bases respectively, with 15 bases between them. Germline CDR1 KGHDR, CDR2 SFDVKD. The protocol was immunoSEQ multiplex PCR, while the TCRdb copy is restricted to in-frame clones and leaves out a portion. The profile shows hundreds of thousands of clones, around 88% of them singletons. The chain employs TRBV24-1 and TRBJ2-1; D gene unclear. The receptor's source is a woman aged 25-40 years with acute or convalescent COVID-19. What was sequenced was peripheral blood. The CDR3 nucleotides are TGTGCCACCAGTGCTCAATTCACTCGCAAGCAGTTCTTC. It yields the protein CATSAQFTRKQFF.